This T cell receptor (beta chain) appears in the sequencing data of a study of graft-versus-host responses after intestinal transplantation. Study outcomes and limitations: Recipient marrow contained GvH clones, some of which appeared first in ileum or blood. Early post-transplant HvG declines tracked with peak circulating GvH clone levels.

Note on this clone: Its matching antigen is unknown.

Method: immunoSEQ multiplex PCR; TCRdb's copy keeps in-frame clones and lacks some. The sample shows roughly 36,000 clones, 90% to 95% of them seen only once. Per germline, CDR1 LNHDA and CDR2 SQIVND (reference sequence). The junction had 6 bases not matched to a gene; V was cut back by 5 bases and J by 4 bases. This CDR3 has 14 amino acids. The chain links TRBV19 to TRBJ1-2; 8 positions match TRBD1. The sequence came from a human donor who was the organ donor for an intestinal transplant. The sequenced sample was unstimulated CD8+ T cells sorted from spleen or lymph node cells, obtained before transplant. This CDR3 reads CASSPGTGGYGYTF. The CDR3 DNA follows: TGTGCCAGTAGTCCCGGGACAGGCGGCTATGGCTACACCTTC.